Below, one T cell receptor (beta chain) is given with its context. Its antigen is currently unknown. The CDR3 runs 11 residues. Germline assignment: CDR1 GTSNPN and CDR2 SVGIG (reference sequence). V was trimmed by 2 bases and J by 8 bases, leaving 9 bases between them. This table comes from immunoSEQ multiplex PCR, and its TCRdb copy is limited to in-frame clones, with some not included. This table holds about 360,000 clones, 70% to 90% found once. This sample was included in a study of cytomegalovirus exposure and HLA in healthy donors. Study results and caveats: The study found most TCR sequences rare, yet found some public TCRs in many donors. Diagnosis of cytomegalovirus status made by the classifier reportedly showed high specificity and sensitivity. The investigators catalogued 164 TCR beta chains as cytomegalovirus-associated. It was found in a later analysis that first-cohort TCR clusters tended to co-occur in the roughly 120 validation repertoires.

The chain uses TRBV30 and TRBJ1-2, with D maybe TRBD1 (5 bases). The sequence derives from a woman in her late teens or twenties in good health and CMV-seronegative. The sequenced material came from PBMCs. CDR3 nucleotides: TGTGCCTGGAGTTTGGGGGGAGGCTACACCTTC. As protein: CAWSLGGGYTF. The full variable domain, completed using reference TRBV30 and TRBJ1-2, is SQTIHQWPATLVQPVGSPLSLECTVEGTSNPNLYWYRQAAGRGLQLLFYSVGIGQISSEVPQNLSASRPQDRQFILSSKKLLLSDSGFYLCAWSLGGGYTFGSGTRLTVV.